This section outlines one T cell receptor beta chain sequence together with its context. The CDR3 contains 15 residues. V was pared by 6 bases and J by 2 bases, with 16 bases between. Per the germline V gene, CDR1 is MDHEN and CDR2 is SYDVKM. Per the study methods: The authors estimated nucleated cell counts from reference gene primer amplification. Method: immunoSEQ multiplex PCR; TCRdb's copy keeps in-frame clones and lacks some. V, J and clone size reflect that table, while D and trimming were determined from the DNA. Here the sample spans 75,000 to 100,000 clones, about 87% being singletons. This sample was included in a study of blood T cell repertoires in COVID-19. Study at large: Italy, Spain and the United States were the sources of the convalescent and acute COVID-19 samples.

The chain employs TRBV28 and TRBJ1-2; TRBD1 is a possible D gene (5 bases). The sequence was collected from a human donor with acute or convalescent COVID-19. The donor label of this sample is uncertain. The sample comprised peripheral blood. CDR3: CASSSGDYSNYGYTF. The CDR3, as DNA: TGTGCCAGCAGCTCGGGGGATTATTCGAACTATGGCTACACCTTC.